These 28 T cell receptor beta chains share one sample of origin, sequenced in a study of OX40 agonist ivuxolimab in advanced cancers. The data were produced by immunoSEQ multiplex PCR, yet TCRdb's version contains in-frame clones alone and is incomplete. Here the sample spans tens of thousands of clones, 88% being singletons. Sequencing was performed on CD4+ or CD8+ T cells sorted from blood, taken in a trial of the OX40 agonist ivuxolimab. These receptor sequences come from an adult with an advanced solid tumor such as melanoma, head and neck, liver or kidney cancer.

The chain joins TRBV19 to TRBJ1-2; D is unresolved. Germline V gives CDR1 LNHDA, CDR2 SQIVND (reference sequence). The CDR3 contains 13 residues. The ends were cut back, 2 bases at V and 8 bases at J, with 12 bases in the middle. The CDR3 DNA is TGTGCCAGTAGTATATCAGGATTTCGGGGCTACACCTTC. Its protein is CASSISGFRGYTF. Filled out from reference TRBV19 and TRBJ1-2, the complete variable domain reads DGGITQSPKYLFRKEGQNVTLSCEQNLNHDAMYWYRQDPGQGLRLIYYSQIVNDFQKGDIAEGYSVSREKKESFPLTVTSAQKNPTAFYLCASSISGFRGYTFGSGTRLTVV.

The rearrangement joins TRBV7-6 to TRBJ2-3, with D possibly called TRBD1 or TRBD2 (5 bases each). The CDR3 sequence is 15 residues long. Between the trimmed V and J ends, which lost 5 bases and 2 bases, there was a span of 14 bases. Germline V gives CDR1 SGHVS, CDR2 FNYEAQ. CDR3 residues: CASSPDWDPTDTQYF. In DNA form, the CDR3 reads TGTGCCAGCAGCCCGGACTGGGACCCCACAGATACGCAGTATTTT.

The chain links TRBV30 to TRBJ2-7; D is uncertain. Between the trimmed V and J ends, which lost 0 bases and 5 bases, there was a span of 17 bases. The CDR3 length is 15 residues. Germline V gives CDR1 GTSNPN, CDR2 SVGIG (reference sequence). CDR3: CAWSVGPSALDEQYF. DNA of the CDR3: TGTGCCTGGAGTGTTGGTCCCTCGGCGTTAGACGAGCAGTACTTC.

The CDR3 loop reads CASSQPNLAGTYNEQFF. Here the CDR3 DNA reads TGTGCCAGCAGCCAACCTAATCTAGCGGGAACCTACAATGAGCAGTTCTTC. V gene TRBV4-2 combines with J gene TRBJ2-1; 9 nucleotides line up with TRBD2. The V and J ends lost 2 bases and 2 bases, in that order; junction bases with no gene match: 7. Germline-derived CDR1 and CDR2 are LGHNA and YNFKEQ. This CDR3 is built from 17 residues.

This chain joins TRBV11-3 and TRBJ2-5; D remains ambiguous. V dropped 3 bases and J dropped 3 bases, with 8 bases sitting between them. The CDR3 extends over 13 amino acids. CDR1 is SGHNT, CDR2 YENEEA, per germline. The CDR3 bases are TGTGCCAGCAGCTTCCAGAGCGAAGAGACCCAGTACTTC. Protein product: CASSFQSEETQYF.

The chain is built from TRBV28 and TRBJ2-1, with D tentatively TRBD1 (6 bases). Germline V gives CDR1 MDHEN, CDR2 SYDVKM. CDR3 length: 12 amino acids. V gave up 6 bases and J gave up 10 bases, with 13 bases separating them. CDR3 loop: CASRDQGWEQFF. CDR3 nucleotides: TGTGCCAGCAGGGATCAGGGGTGGGAGCAGTTCTTC.

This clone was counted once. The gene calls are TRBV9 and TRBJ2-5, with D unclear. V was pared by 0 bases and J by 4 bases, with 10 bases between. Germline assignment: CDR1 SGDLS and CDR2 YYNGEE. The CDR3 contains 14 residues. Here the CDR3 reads CASSVDPGRETQYF. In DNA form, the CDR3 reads TGTGCCAGCAGCGTAGATCCGGGTCGAGAGACCCAGTACTTC.

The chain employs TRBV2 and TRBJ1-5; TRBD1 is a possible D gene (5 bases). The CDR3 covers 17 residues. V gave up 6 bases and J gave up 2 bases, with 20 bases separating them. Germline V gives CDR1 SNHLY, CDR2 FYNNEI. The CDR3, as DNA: TGTGCCAGCAGCACCGGGACCTCGGGTGGGGGCAATCAGCCCCAGCATTTT. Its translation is CASSTGTSGGGNQPQHF.

As DNA, the CDR3 is TGTGCCAGCAGTACGGGAGGGAACACAGATACGCAGTATTTT. Its protein product is CASSTGGNTDTQYF. This chain joins TRBV7-2 and TRBJ2-3, with 8 bases identical to TRBD2. The CDR3 contains 14 residues. The germline V gene encodes CDR1 SGHTA and CDR2 FQGNSA. V was pared by 6 bases and J by 2 bases, with 4 bases of the junction left unmatched.

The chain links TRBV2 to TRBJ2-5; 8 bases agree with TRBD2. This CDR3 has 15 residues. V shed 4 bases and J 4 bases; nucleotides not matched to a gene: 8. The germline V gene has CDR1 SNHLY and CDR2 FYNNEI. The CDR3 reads CASSAPTSVGETQYF. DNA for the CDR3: TGTGCCAGCAGTGCCCCGACTAGCGTCGGAGAGACCCAGTACTTC.

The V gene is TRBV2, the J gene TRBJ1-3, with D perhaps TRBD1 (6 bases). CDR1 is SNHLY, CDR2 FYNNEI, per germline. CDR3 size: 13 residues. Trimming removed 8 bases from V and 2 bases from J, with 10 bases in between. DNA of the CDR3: TGTGCCAGCGGGGGGGGGCCTGGAAACACCATATATTTT. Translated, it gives CASGGGPGNTIYF. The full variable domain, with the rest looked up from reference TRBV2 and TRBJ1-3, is EPEVTQTPSHQVTQMGQEVILRCVPISNHLYFYWYRQILGQKVEFLVSFYNNEISEKSEIFDDQFSVERPDGSNFTLKIRSTKLEDSAMYFCASGGGPGNTIYFGEGSWLTVV.

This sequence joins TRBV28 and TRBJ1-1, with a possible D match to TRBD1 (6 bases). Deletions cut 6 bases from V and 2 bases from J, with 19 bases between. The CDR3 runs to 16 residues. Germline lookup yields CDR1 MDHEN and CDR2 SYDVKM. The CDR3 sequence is CASRGQGKGENTEAFF. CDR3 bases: TGTGCCAGCAGAGGCCAGGGGAAAGGGGAAAACACTGAAGCTTTCTTT.

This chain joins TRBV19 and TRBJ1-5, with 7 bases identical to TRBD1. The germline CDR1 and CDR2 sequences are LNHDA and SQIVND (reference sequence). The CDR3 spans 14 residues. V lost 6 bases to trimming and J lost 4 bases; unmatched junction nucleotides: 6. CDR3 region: CASSQDRANQPQHF. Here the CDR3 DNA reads TGTGCCAGTAGCCAAGACAGGGCAAATCAGCCCCAGCATTTT.

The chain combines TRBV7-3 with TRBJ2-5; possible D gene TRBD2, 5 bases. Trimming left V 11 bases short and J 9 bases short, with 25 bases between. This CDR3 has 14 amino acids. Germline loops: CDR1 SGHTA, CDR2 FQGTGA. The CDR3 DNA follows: TGTGCCGGAGCCGGAGGACCCCACCGGGGAGCCCAGTACTTC. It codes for CAGAGGPHRGAQYF. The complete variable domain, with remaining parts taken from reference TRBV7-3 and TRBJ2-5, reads GAGVSQTPSNKVTEKGKYVELRCDPISGHTALYWYRQSLGQGPEFLIYFQGTGAADDSGLPNDRFFAVRPEGSVSTLKIQRTERGDSAVYLCAGAGGPHRGAQYFGPGTRLLVL.

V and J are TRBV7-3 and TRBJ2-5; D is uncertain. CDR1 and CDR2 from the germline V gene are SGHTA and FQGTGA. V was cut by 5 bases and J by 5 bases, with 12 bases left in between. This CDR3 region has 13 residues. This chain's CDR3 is CASSPGSRETQYF. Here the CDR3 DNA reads TGTGCCAGCAGCCCCGGCTCGCGGGAGACCCAGTACTTC.

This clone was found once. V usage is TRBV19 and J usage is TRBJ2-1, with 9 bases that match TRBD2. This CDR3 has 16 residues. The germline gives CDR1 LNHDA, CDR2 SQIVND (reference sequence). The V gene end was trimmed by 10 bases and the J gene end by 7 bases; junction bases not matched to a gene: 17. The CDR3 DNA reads TGTGCCACCAATAATCGCGGGAGGGCCGATGGAAATGAGCAGTTCTTC. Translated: CATNNRGRADGNEQFF. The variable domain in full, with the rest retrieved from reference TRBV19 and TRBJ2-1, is DGGITQSPKYLFRKEGQNVTLSCEQNLNHDAMYWYRQDPGQGLRLIYYSQIVNDFQKGDIAEGYSVSREKKESFPLTVTSAQKNPTAFYLCATNNRGRADGNEQFFGPGTRLTVL.

The CDR3 sequence: CASSPPIGGTGAAYGYTF. In nucleotides, the CDR3 is TGTGCCAGTAGCCCACCGATAGGAGGGACAGGGGCTGCGTATGGCTACACCTTC. The chain has TRBV19 and TRBJ1-2; the match to TRBD1 covers 10 bases. This CDR3 has 18 amino acids. The V and J ends lost 6 bases and 5 bases, in that order; junction bases with no gene match: 18. Germline V CDR1 and CDR2: LNHDA, SQIVND (reference sequence).

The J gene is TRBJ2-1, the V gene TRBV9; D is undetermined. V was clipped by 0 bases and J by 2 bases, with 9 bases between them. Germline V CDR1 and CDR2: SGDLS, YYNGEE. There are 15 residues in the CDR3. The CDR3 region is CASSVDSRTYNEQFF. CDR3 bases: TGTGCCAGCAGCGTAGACTCTAGAACCTACAATGAGCAGTTCTTC.

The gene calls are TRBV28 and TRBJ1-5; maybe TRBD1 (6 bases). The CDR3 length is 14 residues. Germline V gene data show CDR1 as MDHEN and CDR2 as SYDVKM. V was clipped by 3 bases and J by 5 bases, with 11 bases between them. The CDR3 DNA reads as TGTGCCAGCAGTTTGGCCAGGGGATATCAGCCCCAGCATTTT. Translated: CASSLARGYQPQHF.

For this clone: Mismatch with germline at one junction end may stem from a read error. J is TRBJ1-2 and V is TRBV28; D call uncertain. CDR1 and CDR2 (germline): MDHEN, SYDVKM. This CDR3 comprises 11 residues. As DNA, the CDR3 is TGTGCCAGCAGCAAAGGGAAGTCCCCAAACTTC. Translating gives CASSKGKSPNF.

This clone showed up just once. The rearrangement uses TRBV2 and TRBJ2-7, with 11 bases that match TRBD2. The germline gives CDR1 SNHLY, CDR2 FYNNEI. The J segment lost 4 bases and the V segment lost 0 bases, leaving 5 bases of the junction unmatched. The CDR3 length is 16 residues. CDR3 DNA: TGTGCCAGCAGTGAAGCTAGCGGGAGGGCCAAGTACGAGCAGTACTTC. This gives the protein CASSEASGRAKYEQYF. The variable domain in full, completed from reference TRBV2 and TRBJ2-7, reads EPEVTQTPSHQVTQMGQEVILRCVPISNHLYFYWYRQILGQKVEFLVSFYNNEISEKSEIFDDQFSVERPDGSNFTLKIRSTKLEDSAMYFCASSEASGRAKYEQYFGPGTRLTVT.

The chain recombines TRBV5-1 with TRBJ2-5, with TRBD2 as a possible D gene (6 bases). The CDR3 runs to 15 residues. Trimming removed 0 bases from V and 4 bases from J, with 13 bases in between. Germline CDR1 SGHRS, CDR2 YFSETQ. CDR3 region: CASSLAGGGRETQYF. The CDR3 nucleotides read TGCGCCAGCAGCTTGGCTGGGGGAGGCCGAGAGACCCAGTACTTC. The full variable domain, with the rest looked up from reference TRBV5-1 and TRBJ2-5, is KAGVTQTPRYLIKTRGQQVTLSCSPISGHRSVSWYQQTPGQGLQFLFEYFSETQRNKGNFPGRFSGRQFSNSRSEMNVSTLELGDSALYLCASSLAGGGRETQYFGPGTRLLVL.

The chain's CDR3 is CASSDPAREVGDTQYF. CDR3 nucleotide sequence: TGTGCCAGCAGTGACCCGGCGCGGGAGGTGGGAGATACGCAGTATTTT. The J gene is TRBJ2-3, the V gene TRBV2; TRBD2 aligns across 8 bases. V dropped 3 bases and J dropped 5; count of bases not matched to a gene: 10. Germline V gives CDR1 SNHLY, CDR2 FYNNEI. The CDR3 has 16 residues.

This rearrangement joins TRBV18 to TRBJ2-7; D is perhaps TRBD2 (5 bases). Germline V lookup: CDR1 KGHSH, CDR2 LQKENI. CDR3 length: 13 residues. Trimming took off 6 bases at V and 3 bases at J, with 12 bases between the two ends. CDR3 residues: CASSFARDYEQYF. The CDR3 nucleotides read TGTGCCAGCTCCTTCGCCCGGGACTACGAGCAGTACTTC.

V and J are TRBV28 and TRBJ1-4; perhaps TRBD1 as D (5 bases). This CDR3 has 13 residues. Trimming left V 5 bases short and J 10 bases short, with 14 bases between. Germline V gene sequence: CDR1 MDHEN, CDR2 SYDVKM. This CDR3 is CASSQGDRGKLFF. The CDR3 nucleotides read TGTGCCAGCAGTCAAGGGGATCGCGGAAAACTGTTTTTT. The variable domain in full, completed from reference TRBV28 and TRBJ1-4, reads DVKVTQSSRYLVKRTGEKVFLECVQDMDHENMFWYRQDPGLGLRLIYFSYDVKMKEKGDIPEGYSVSREKKERFSLILESASTNQTSMYLCASSQGDRGKLFFGSGTQLSVL.

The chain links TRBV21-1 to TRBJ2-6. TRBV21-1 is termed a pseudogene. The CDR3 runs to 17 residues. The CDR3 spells CASNRTVVSSGANVLTF. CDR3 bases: TGTGCCAGCAATAGGACGGTTGTATCCTCTGGGGCCAACGTCCTGACTTTC.

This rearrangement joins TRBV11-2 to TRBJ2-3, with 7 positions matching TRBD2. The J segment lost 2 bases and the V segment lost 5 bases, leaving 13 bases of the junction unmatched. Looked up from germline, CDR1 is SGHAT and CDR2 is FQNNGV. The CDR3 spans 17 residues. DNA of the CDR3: TGTGCCAGCAGCCGATGGGACTGGCGGGACTACACAGATACGCAGTATTTT. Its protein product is CASSRWDWRDYTDTQYF.

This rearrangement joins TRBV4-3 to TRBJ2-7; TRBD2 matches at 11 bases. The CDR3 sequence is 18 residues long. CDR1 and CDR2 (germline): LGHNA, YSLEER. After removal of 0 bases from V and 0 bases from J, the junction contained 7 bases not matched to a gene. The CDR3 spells CASSQETSGSSVSYEQYF. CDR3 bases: TGCGCCAGCAGCCAAGAAACTAGCGGGAGCTCGGTCTCCTACGAGCAGTACTTC.